This TCR beta chain was sequenced during a study of tumor-infiltrating lymphocytes in primary liver carcinoma. The wider study: Patients were both men and women, whose ages ran from 30 to 69 years. The study obtained roughly 3.5 to 7.5 million productive TCRbeta reads per sample, similar across tissue types. Study observations and caveats: Only about 8-24% of top clones were detected in each of the five tumor regions.

A few counts support this clonotype. Its matching antigen is unknown. Co-extraction of both nucleic acids (RNA and DNA) used roughly 18-32 mg of unsorted bulk tissue. Every tumor sample analyzed contained over 85% viable tumor cells. From about 490 ng of total RNA, TCR beta-specific cDNA was reverse-transcribed using a constant-region primer. Each TCR beta library was derived from three nested multiplex PCR rounds that employed slightly modified ARM-PCR. In TCRdb, the multiplex PCR reads were re-called with MiXCR into one record per CDR3 protein. Of just under 55,000 distinct CDR3 sequences detected, over 65% appear once; the ten largest clones hold less than 30%. Material: liver tumor tissue from sampling region 2. Subset noted: tumor region T2, inferior pole. The receptor comes from a man aged 35-49 years with primary liver carcinoma and hepatitis B virus infection.

The CDR3: CASSEEGQPQHF. CDR3 DNA sequence: TGTGCCAGCAGTGAGGAGGGGCAGCCCCAGCATTTT. The genes are TRBV2 and TRBJ1-5; possible D gene TRBD1, 5 bases. V was trimmed by 3 bases and J by 7 bases, leaving 7 bases between them. The V gene's germline CDR1 is SNHLY and CDR2 FYNNEI. This CDR3 has 12 residues. Drawing the rest from reference TRBV2 and TRBJ1-5, the complete variable domain is EPEVTQTPSHQVTQMGQEVILRCVPISNHLYFYWYRQILGQKVEFLVSFYNNEISEKSEIFDDQFSVERPDGSNFTLKIRSTKLEDSAMYFCASSEEGQPQHFGDGTRLSIL.